Listed below are T cell receptor beta chains from one sample, sequenced in a study of cytomegalovirus exposure and HLA in healthy donors. Clones were read by immunoSEQ multiplex PCR, and TCRdb kept only the in-frame ones, dropping some. This table holds about 88,000 clones, just under 90% found once. What was sequenced was PBMCs. The receptors were gathered from a man aged 18 to 35 in good health and CMV-seronegative. The CDR3 runs from the conserved cysteine through the conserved F or W. A D gene is named only where the DNA matches it firmly. The listing skips clone size in some rows; elsewhere it reads once, few, many or a size class.

d_gene	v_gene	abundance	j_gene	CDR3nt	CDR3aa
-	TRBV28	-	TRBJ1-2	TGTGCCAGCAGCCGACAGAACTATGGCTACACCTTC	CASSRQNYGYTF
TRBD2	TRBV7-2	-	TRBJ2-1	TGTGCCAGCAGCTTAGTCCCGGGACTAGCGGGAGATGAGCAGTTCTTC	CASSLVPGLAGDEQFF
TRBD1	TRBV5-5	-	TRBJ1-4	TGTGCCAGCAGCTTAGACAGGGCGGCAACTAATGAAAAACTGTTTTTT	CASSLDRAATNEKLFF
TRBD1	TRBV14	-	TRBJ2-3	TGTGCCAGCAGCCGGAGGACAGGGGGCACAGATACGCAGTATTTT	CASSRRTGGTDTQYF
TRBD2	TRBV7-4	-	TRBJ2-2	TGTGCCAGCAGCCTGCGGGAGGGCCTAGGCGGGGAGCTGTTTTTT	CASSLREGLGGELFF
TRBD1	TRBV18	-	TRBJ2-5	TGTGCCAGCTCACCTTTGGGCCCGGGACAGGGAGGAGAGACCCAGTACTTC	CASSPLGPGQGGETQYF
TRBD1	TRBV7-9	few	TRBJ2-1	TGTGCCAGCAGCTTCGGCCAGGGGGAATGGTACAATGAGCAGTTCTTC	CASSFGQGEWYNEQFF
-	TRBV25-1	-	TRBJ1-2	TGTGCCAGCAGTGAATATCGGGTGGCGGGGAACGGCTACACCTTC	CASSEYRVAGNGYTF
TRBD2	TRBV5-8	-	TRBJ2-1	TGTGCCAGCAGCTTGTTGTTGCGGGAGAGAGAGCAGTTCTTC	CASSLLLREREQFF
-	TRBV5-1	-	TRBJ2-1	TGCGCCAGCAGCTTTTTGCGAGGCTCCTACAATGAGCAGTTCTTC	CASSFLRGSYNEQFF
-	TRBV5-1	-	TRBJ2-7	TGCGCCAGCAGCTTGGGCGGATCCGAGTTCCGCGAGCAGTACTTC	CASSLGGSEFREQYF
-	TRBV28	-	TRBJ2-7	TGTGCCAGCAAGCCGAACCCAGGATACGAGCAGTACTTC	CASKPNPGYEQYF
-	TRBV27	-	TRBJ2-1	TGTGCCAGCAGTTTAATTGCCGGGAGTTTAAATGAGCAGTTCTTC	CASSLIAGSLNEQFF
-	TRBV19	-	TRBJ1-3	TGTGCCAGTACCACGCGGCAGACTACTGGAAACACCATATATTTT	CASTTRQTTGNTIYF
TRBD1	TRBV5-4	-	TRBJ2-5	TGTGCCAGCGGGACAGTCCAAGAGACCCAGTACTTC	CASGTVQETQYF
-	TRBV5-1	-	TRBJ2-3	TGCGCCAGCAGAGGACAATTGTACACAGATACGCAGTATTTT	CASRGQLYTDTQYF
-	TRBV29-1	-	TRBJ1-2	TGCAGCGTTGAGGAGACAGGCCTCTATGGCTACACCTTC	CSVEETGLYGYTF
-	TRBV7-9	-	TRBJ1-5	TGTGCCAGCAGCTTAGGGGGCTGGGATCAGCCCCAGCATTTT	CASSLGGWDQPQHF
-	TRBV6-5	-	TRBJ1-2	TGTGCCAGCAGTTACTCGGGCAGGAACTATGGCTACACCTTC	CASSYSGRNYGYTF